This T cell receptor beta chain was recovered during a study of blood T cell repertoires in COVID-19. Study as a whole: The origin of the acute and convalescent COVID-19 samples was the United States, Italy and Spain.

With V trimmed by 5 bases and J by 4 bases, 8 bases remained unmatched. Germline assignment: CDR1 SGHTA and CDR2 FQGTGA. CDR3 size: 15 residues. This table comes from immunoSEQ multiplex PCR, and its TCRdb copy is limited to in-frame clones, with some not included. The sample yields some 140,000 clones, approximately 86% seen once. The sequence was collected from a man between 60 and 75 years old with COVID-19, enrolled during active disease. Sequenced: peripheral blood. V gene TRBV7-3 combines with J gene TRBJ1-2; 9 positions agree with TRBD1. This chain's CDR3 is CASSPGQGSAYGYTF. Written as DNA, the CDR3 is TGTGCCAGCAGCCCCGGACAGGGGTCGGCCTATGGCTACACCTTC.